This is a list of T cell receptor beta chains from one sample in a study of molecular identifiers for immune sequencing clone quantification. One entry per CDR3 protein results from TCRdb running MiXCR on the PCR reads. The data show roughly 320,000 distinct CDR3 sequences, about a fifth seen once. The sequencing sample was made of naive CD8+ T cells from blood, with Jurkat cell RNA spiked in. The receptors derive from a human donor in good health. Some libraries in this study had Jurkat cell RNA spiked in. CDR3s include the opening cysteine and the closing phenylalanine or tryptophan.

j_call v_call cdr3_aa
TRBJ2-7 TRBV3-1 CASSAGHSYEQYF
TRBJ2-1 TRBV11-2 CASSLGTQSSYNEQFF
TRBJ2-1 TRBV4-2 CASSFFSGSSYNEQFF
TRBJ1-5 TRBV6-5 CASKGTAYSNQPQHF
TRBJ2-5 TRBV4-3 CASSPFLAQETQYF
TRBJ2-7 TRBV6-5 CASSYSLAGSDYEQYF
TRBJ2-2 TRBV6-5 CASSYSYTGELFF
TRBJ2-7 TRBV27 CASRYSQNYERYF
TRBJ2-7 TRBV7-9 CASSLDLGMEYEQYF
TRBJ1-6 TRBV18 CATREPGPGHNSPLHF
TRBJ2-5 TRBV7-9 CASSLLPPRPDQETQYF
TRBJ2-5 TRBV6-1 CAIRGPETQYF
TRBJ2-5 TRBV7-8 CASSHPPAETQYF
TRBJ1-1 TRBV6-2/TRBV6-3 CASSYPDRENTEAFF
TRBJ2-5 TRBV6-2/TRBV6-3 CASSSPHQETQYF
TRBJ1-4 TRBV11-2 CASSSIWGAQDEKLFF